The 27 T cell receptor beta chains below all came from one sample that was sequenced in a study of T cells in Graves' hyperthyroidism and ophthalmopathy. RNA transcripts provided the source from which TCR beta CDR3 regions were amplified. In the first-round RT-PCR of the TCR CDR3, the HTBI primer set was used. TCRdb ran MiXCR on the multiplex PCR reads and lists one entry per CDR3 protein. Here the sample spans 550,000 to 600,000 distinct CDR3 sequences, 13% to 15% being singletons. Input material: blood. These TCRs come from a woman aged 18-29 years with Graves' ophthalmopathy.

The rearrangement links TRBV4-3 to TRBJ2-3, with 12 nucleotides matching TRBD2. The CDR3 covers 17 residues. The germline CDR1 and CDR2 sequences are LGHNA and YSLEER. With V trimmed by 1 base and J by 6 bases, 8 bases remained unmatched. The CDR3 protein is CASSQAWLAGGGDTQYF. The CDR3 bases are TGCGCCAGCAGCCAAGCCTGGCTAGCGGGAGGGGGGGATACGCAGTATTTT.

V and J are TRBV10-3 and TRBJ2-7, with TRBD2 identical over 8 bases. Germline trimming cut 10 bases from V and 5 bases from J; bases unmatched to any gene: 13. The CDR3 runs 14 residues. Looked up from germline, CDR1 is ENHRY and CDR2 is SYGVKD. The CDR3 is CATGAGGMLDEQYF. CDR3 nucleotide sequence: TGTGCCACCGGGGCGGGAGGAATGTTGGACGAGCAGTACTTC.

This clonotype was recorded at least ten times. The chain employs TRBV27 and TRBJ2-5; 9 nucleotides agree with TRBD2. This CDR3 comprises 21 residues. The V gene end was trimmed by 3 bases and the J gene end by 7 bases; junction bases not matched to a gene: 27. Germline CDR1 is MNHEY and CDR2 is SMNVEV (reference sequence). The CDR3 here is CASSLGSKREESSGPRWTQYF. The CDR3 DNA is TGTGCCAGCAGTTTGGGGAGCAAGCGGGAGGAAAGTTCAGGCCCCCGTTGGACCCAGTACTTC.

The table lists this clonotype with many counts. The chain recombines TRBV12-3 or TRBV12-4 with TRBJ1-5; no definite D call. CDR3 length: 16 residues. Trimming shortened V by 2 bases and J by 0 bases, and 11 bases separated the two germline ends. The CDR3: CASSLLMGGSNQPQHF. CDR3 bases: TGTGCCAGCAGTTTACTAATGGGAGGTAGCAATCAGCCCCAGCATTTT.

This clonotype was seen repeatedly, ten times or more. V usage is TRBV7-9 and J usage is TRBJ2-5; 7 nucleotides match TRBD1. This CDR3 has 14 amino acids. V lost 5 bases to trimming and J lost 5 bases; unmatched junction nucleotides: 8. CDR1 and CDR2 from the germline V gene are SEHNR and FQNEAQ (reference sequence). CDR3 in amino acids: CASSPPTGWETQYF. As DNA, the CDR3 is TGTGCCAGCAGCCCACCGACAGGGTGGGAGACCCAGTACTTC.

In its sample, this clonotype was seen many times. The rearrangement links TRBV29-1 to TRBJ2-7; 10 bases match TRBD1. Germline CDR1 and CDR2: SQVTM and ANQGSEA. V was clipped by 3 bases and J by 7 bases; unmatched bases: 3. The CDR3 has 12 residues. The CDR3 DNA reads as TGCAGCGTTGACGGGGACAGGGGAGAGCAGTACTTC. This gives the protein CSVDGDRGEQYF.

The V gene is TRBV6-5, the J gene TRBJ1-2; D gene ambiguous. From germline, CDR1 is MNHEY and CDR2 SVGAGI. V was shortened by 3 bases and J by 0 bases, with 14 bases between the two germline ends. The length of the CDR3 is 16 residues. The CDR3 DNA follows: TGTGCCAGCAGTTATGGCCGCCGGAGTGCTAACTATGGCTACACCTTC. This sequence encodes CASSYGRRSANYGYTF.

The chain has TRBV25-1 and TRBJ1-3; 9 bases align to TRBD1. V dropped 6 bases and J dropped 7; count of bases not matched to a gene: 10. This CDR3 contains 15 residues. Germline CDR1 and CDR2: MGHDK and SYGVNS. CDR3 sequence: CASSGGTGRGNTIYF. CDR3 bases: TGTGCCAGCAGCGGGGGGACAGGGCGGGGGAACACCATATATTTT.

The rearrangement joins TRBV9 to TRBJ2-5; D unresolved. This CDR3 region has 14 residues. Germline-derived CDR1 and CDR2 are SGDLS and YYNGEE. Deletions cut 5 bases from V and 4 bases from J, with 15 bases between. CDR3 sequence: CASSADGVVETQYF. The CDR3 DNA is TGTGCCAGCAGTGCTGATGGAGTAGTAGAGACCCAGTACTTC.

This clonotype has a count of ten or more. The V and J genes are TRBV13 and TRBJ2-1; 8 bases match TRBD2. Looked up from germline, CDR1 is PRHDT and CDR2 is FYEKMQ (reference sequence). The CDR3 covers 15 residues. V lost 7 bases to trimming and J lost 12 bases; unmatched junction nucleotides: 17. The CDR3 sequence: CASNQRLAGLVRQFF. The CDR3 bases are TGTGCCAGCAATCAGAGGCTAGCGGGCCTAGTACGGCAGTTCTTC.

On this clonotype itself: A much larger clonotype is one base distant, so this may be a read error. J is TRBJ2-5 and V is TRBV3-1; no reliable D call. V lost 8 bases and J 3 bases, leaving 13 bases between the germline ends. Germline CDR1 reads LGHDT; CDR2 reads YNNKEL (reference sequence). This CDR3 is 13 amino acids long. The CDR3 is CASGLDTKETQYF. CDR3 coding DNA: TGTGCCAGCGGCCTAGATACCAAAGAGACCCAGTACTTC.

The chain has TRBV15 and TRBJ1-1, with TRBD1 identical over 8 bases. The CDR3 runs 14 residues. Germline loops: CDR1 LNHNV, CDR2 YYDKDF (reference sequence). V was pared by 2 bases and J by 7 bases, with 6 bases of the junction left unmatched. The DNA of the CDR3 is TGTGCCACCAGCAGATGGGGACAGGCCCTTGAAGCTTTCTTT. Translated, it gives CATSRWGQALEAFF.

About this clonotype itself: Given a much more abundant clone one base away, this may be a read error. The J gene is TRBJ2-7, the V gene TRBV12-5; tentatively, D is TRBD1 (6 bases). Looked up from germline, CDR1 is LGHNT and CDR2 is FRNRAP. There are 12 residues in the CDR3. The CDR3 is CANGFGQYEQYF. CDR3 DNA: TGTGCTAATGGTTTCGGACAGTACGAGCAGTACTTC.

This chain uses TRBV3-1 with TRBJ2-2; D is tentatively TRBD1 or TRBD2 (5 bases each). CDR1 is LGHDT and CDR2 is YNNKEL in the germline V gene (reference sequence). Deletions cut 1 base from V and 1 base from J, with 10 bases between. The CDR3 extends over 16 amino acids. The CDR3 coding sequence is TGTGCCAGCAGCCAAGGGGTGGGACGGAACACCGGGGAGCTGTTTTTT. It encodes CASSQGVGRNTGELFF.

CDR3 DNA sequence: TGCGCCAGCAGCCAAGTTGGGAGGACTGAAGCTTTCTTT. Translation gives CASSQVGRTEAFF. This chain connects TRBV4-1 to TRBJ1-1, with D unclear. Germline V CDR1 and CDR2: MGHRA, YSYEKL. This CDR3 is built from 13 residues. V shed 1 base and J shed 5 bases, with 8 bases lying between them.

This clonotype has only a few counts. The V call is TRBV7-6, the J call TRBJ2-3, with unresolved D. This CDR3 region has 13 residues. Per the germline V gene, CDR1 is SGHVS and CDR2 is FNYEAQ. Trimming left V 1 base short and J 5 bases short, with 7 bases between. The CDR3 DNA reads as TGTGCCAGCAGCTTAGGACCGCAAGATACGCAGTATTTT. Translating gives CASSLGPQDTQYF.

This clonotype came up many times. The chain links TRBV7-6 to TRBJ2-2; tentative D call: TRBD2 (7 bases). V was trimmed by 5 bases and J by 7 bases, leaving 20 bases between them. This CDR3 has 16 amino acids. CDR1 and CDR2 from the germline V gene are SGHVS and FNYEAQ. This chain's CDR3 is CASSVRGRASSGELFF. The DNA of the CDR3 is TGTGCCAGCAGCGTGAGGGGGAGGGCGTCGAGCGGGGAGCTGTTTTTT.

This clonotype has a handful of counts. The chain is built from TRBV19 and TRBJ1-1; D might be TRBD1 (6 bases). CDR1 and CDR2 from the germline V gene are LNHDA and SQIVND (reference sequence). V lost 5 bases and J 1 base, leaving 20 bases between the germline ends. This CDR3 spans 17 amino acids. DNA for the CDR3: TGTGCCAGTAGTGTCGGGACACTCAGTTGGGGGAACACTGAAGCTTTCTTT. As protein: CASSVGTLSWGNTEAFF.

This clonotype was counted many times. The chain is built from TRBV25-1 and TRBJ1-2; the D gene is possibly TRBD1 (6 bases). CDR1 is MGHDK, CDR2 SYGVNS, per germline. The CDR3 has 14 residues. V was cut by 3 bases and J by 8 bases, with 16 bases left in between. CDR3: CASSEQGQGDGYTF. The CDR3 DNA reads TGTGCCAGCAGTGAGCAGGGACAAGGAGACGGCTACACCTTC.

This clonotype was counted many times. The rearrangement uses TRBV7-8 and TRBJ2-2; D tentatively reads TRBD1 or TRBD2 (5 bases each). The V end lost 7 bases, the J end lost 4 bases, and 16 bases lay between the germline ends. Germline assignment: CDR1 SGHVS and CDR2 FQNEAQ. This CDR3 has 15 residues. CDR3 loop: CASTRRGARTGELFF. The CDR3 DNA reads as TGTGCCAGCACCCGTCGAGGGGCGCGCACCGGGGAGCTGTTTTTT.

The chain uses TRBV30 and TRBJ2-1; weak D call: TRBD2 (5 bases). The germline V gene encodes CDR1 GTSNPN and CDR2 SVGIG (reference sequence). The CDR3 sequence is 13 residues long. Trimming stripped 1 base from V and 4 bases from J, with 8 bases between. The CDR3 loop reads CAWSGTAYNEQFF. The CDR3 coding sequence is TGTGCCTGGAGTGGGACTGCATACAATGAGCAGTTCTTC.

This clonotype was found a few times. The chain joins TRBV6-2 or TRBV6-3 to TRBJ1-1; no firm D call. The CDR3 spans 18 residues. CDR1 MNHEY and CDR2 SVGEGT come from the germline V gene. With 0 bases removed from V and 3 bases from J, the gap between germline ends came to 20 bases. CDR3 DNA: TGTGCCAGCAGTTACTCGATCGTTAAAGGTCTGGGTGACACTGAAGCTTTCTTT. Translating it yields CASSYSIVKGLGDTEAFF.

This sequence joins TRBV12-3 or TRBV12-4 and TRBJ2-3; possible D gene TRBD1, 6 bases. The germline V and J ends were trimmed by 3 bases and 0 bases, with 10 bases remaining between them. The CDR3 is 15 residues long. Written as DNA, the CDR3 is TGTGCCAGCAGTTTGGACCAGGGGAGCACAGATACGCAGTATTTT. Amino acid sequence: CASSLDQGSTDTQYF.

This clonotype was recorded at least ten times. The chain has TRBV24-1 and TRBJ2-7; 10 nucleotides line up with TRBD2. CDR1 and CDR2 (germline): KGHDR, SFDVKD. V dropped 3 bases and J dropped 4; count of bases not matched to a gene: 5. CDR3 length: 15 residues. The CDR3 protein is CATSDPLAGEYEQYF. The CDR3 DNA reads as TGTGCCACCAGTGATCCCCTAGCGGGAGAGTACGAGCAGTACTTC.

This clonotype occurred many times. This sequence joins TRBV10-3 and TRBJ2-1, with D possibly TRBD2 on 6 matching bases. Trimming cost V 5 bases and J 5 bases, with 10 bases left between them. This CDR3 is 13 amino acids long. Germline CDR1 and CDR2: ENHRY and SYGVKD. CDR3 sequence reads: CAISSGLHNEQFF. DNA of the CDR3: TGTGCCATCAGTTCGGGACTTCACAATGAGCAGTTCTTC.

This clonotype was picked up many times. The chain couples TRBV6-1 to TRBJ1-5; D gene uncertain. The V end lost 10 bases, the J end lost 5 bases, and 18 bases lay between the germline ends. The CDR3 totals 14 residues. CDR1 and CDR2 from the germline V gene are MNHNS and SASEGT. The chain's CDR3 is CATVLVDGYQPQHF. The CDR3 DNA sequence: TGTGCCACCGTCTTGGTCGATGGTTATCAGCCCCAGCATTTT.

This clonotype was observed many times. The gene calls are TRBV7-9 and TRBJ1-2, with 10 bases fitting TRBD1. CDR3 size: 13 residues. Germline V gene lookup returns CDR1 SEHNR and CDR2 FQNEAQ (reference sequence). Trimming cost V 8 bases and J 3 bases; bases outside gene matches: 3. The CDR3 sequence: CASGTGEDYGYTF. CDR3 nucleotide sequence: TGTGCCAGCGGGACAGGGGAGGACTATGGCTACACCTTC.